This T cell receptor (beta chain) was recovered during a study of vaccination effects on CD4 cells after COVID-19. As to this clone: Its matching antigen is unknown.

The repertoire was sequenced with immunoSEQ multiplex PCR; TCRdb's copy has only in-frame clones and lacks some. Of roughly 59,000 clones listed, 78% are singletons. Within the ViraFEST assay, antigen-specific CD4+ T cells underwent expansion with viral peptide pools prior to sequencing. CD4+ T cells were isolated after around ten days of culture. As their vaccination, participants received two doses of either BNT162b2 or mRNA-1273. From germline, CDR1 is SEHNR and CDR2 FQNEAQ (reference sequence). V was clipped by 1 base and J by 5 bases, with 12 bases between them. The CDR3 extends over 16 amino acids.

The receptor comes from a human donor who received a COVID-19 vaccine. V gene TRBV7-9 combines with J gene TRBJ1-6; D is unclear. Sequenced material: CD4+ T cells from PBMCs cultured with HCoV-OC43 spike peptides, taken after COVID-19 vaccination. Subset indicated: HCoV-OC43 spike overlapping peptide pool stimulation. The CDR3, as DNA: TGTGCCAGCAGCTTAGAGGGAGCTATCGATAATTCACCCCTCCACTTT. This translates into CASSLEGAIDNSPLHF.